Listed below are T cell receptor beta chains from one sample, sequenced in a study of cytomegalovirus exposure and HLA in healthy donors. The table came from immunoSEQ multiplex PCR; TCRdb's copy has only in-frame clones and leaves some out. The table has approximately 40,000 clones, about nine tenths seen once. Sequenced material: PBMCs. These receptors originate from a woman aged 40-49 years in good health and CMV-seropositive. The CDR3 runs from the conserved cysteine through the conserved F or W. D genes are given only for firm matches. Size tells how often a clone was seen (once, few, many) or the class of an expanded clone, and some rows leave it out.

abundance	d_gene	v_gene	j_gene	CDR3aa	CDR3nt
.	TRBD1	TRBV6-5	TRBJ1-1	CASSYSEGQANTEAFF	TGTGCCAGCAGTTACTCAGAGGGACAGGCGAACACTGAAGCTTTCTTT
.	.	TRBV28	TRBJ1-2	CASSQGSGNYGYTF	TGTGCCAGCAGCCAGGGATCGGGTAACTATGGCTACACCTTC
.	TRBD2	TRBV14	TRBJ2-3	CASSRWAGANTDTQYF	TGTGCCAGCAGCCGCTGGGCGGGAGCCAACACAGATACGCAGTATTTT
.	.	TRBV7-3	TRBJ1-5	CASGRGMNQPQHF	TGTGCCAGCGGACGGGGAATGAATCAGCCCCAGCATTTT
.	.	TRBV28	TRBJ1-1	CASSPGVTEAFF	TGTGCCAGCAGTCCAGGGGTCACTGAAGCTTTCTTT
.	.	TRBV6-5	TRBJ2-2	CASSIRASGELFF	TGTGCCAGCAGTATCAGGGCTTCTGGGGAGCTGTTTTTT
.	TRBD1	TRBV5-1	TRBJ1-6	CASSWKGQGDSPLHF	TGCGCCAGCAGCTGGAAAGGACAGGGGGATTCACCCCTCCACTTT
once	TRBD2	TRBV7-2	TRBJ2-2	CASMRGTGELFF	TGTGCCAGCATGCGGGGGACCGGGGAGCTGTTTTTT
.	TRBD1	TRBV27	TRBJ1-5	CASSSRGDRSNQPQHF	TGTGCCAGCAGTTCGAGGGGGGACAGGAGCAATCAGCCCCAGCATTTT
.	TRBD1	TRBV7-2	TRBJ1-2	CASRTTGGNYGYTF	TGTGCCAGCAGAACCACAGGGGGTAACTATGGCTACACCTTC
.	TRBD1	TRBV7-9	TRBJ1-3	CASSLGQRNTIYF	TGTGCCAGCAGCTTGGGACAGCGAAACACCATATATTTT
.	TRBD2	TRBV9	TRBJ2-2	CASSVVWRRGDTGELFF	TGTGCCAGCAGCGTAGTCTGGCGGCGGGGGGACACCGGGGAGCTGTTTTTT
.	.	TRBV5-4	TRBJ1-1	CASSQDEQSGAEAFF	TGCGCCAGCAGCCAAGATGAGCAGTCGGGGGCTGAAGCTTTCTTT
.	.	TRBV10-2	TRBJ1-6	CASTAGMLYNSPLHF	TGCGCCAGCACGGCAGGGATGCTCTATAATTCACCCCTCCACTTT
.	.	TRBV25-1	TRBJ1-1	CASRETGFNTEAFF	TGTGCCAGTAGAGAAACAGGGTTCAACACTGAAGCTTTCTTT
.	.	TRBV4-1	TRBJ2-2	CASSQDNVAYSLTGELFF	TGCGCCAGCAGCCAAGATAATGTCGCGTACAGCCTCACCGGGGAGCTGTTTTTT
.	.	TRBV7-8	TRBJ2-7	CASSPLSLSYEQYF	TGTGCCAGCAGCCCCCTGTCACTCTCCTACGAGCAGTACTTC
.	TRBD2	TRBV4-3	TRBJ2-7	CASSQVANSGGFSYEQYF	TGCGCCAGCAGCCAAGTTGCGAATAGCGGGGGTTTCTCCTACGAGCAGTACTTC
few	TRBD1	TRBV5-8	TRBJ1-3	CASSYRTGWSGNTIYF	TGTGCCAGCAGCTACCGGACAGGGTGGTCTGGAAACACCATATATTTT
.	.	TRBV27	TRBJ2-5	CASSAREHQYF	TGTGCCAGTTCAGCACGGGAACACCAGTACTTC
.	.	TRBV9	TRBJ2-7	CASSVATVPHYEQYF	TGTGCCAGCAGCGTAGCTACAGTTCCGCACTACGAGCAGTACTTC